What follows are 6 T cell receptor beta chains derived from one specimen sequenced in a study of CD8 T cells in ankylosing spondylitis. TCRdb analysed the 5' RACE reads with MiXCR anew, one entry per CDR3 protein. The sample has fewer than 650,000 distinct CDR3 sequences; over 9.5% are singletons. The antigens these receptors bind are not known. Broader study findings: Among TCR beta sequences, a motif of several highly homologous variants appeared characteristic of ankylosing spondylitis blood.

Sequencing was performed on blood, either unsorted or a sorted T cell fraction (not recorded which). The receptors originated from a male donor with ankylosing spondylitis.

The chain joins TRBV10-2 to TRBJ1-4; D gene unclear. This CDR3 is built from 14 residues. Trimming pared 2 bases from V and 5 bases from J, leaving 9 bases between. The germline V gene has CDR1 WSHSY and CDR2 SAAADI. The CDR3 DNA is TGCGCCAGCAGTGAGAGAGCAGGAAATGAAAAACTGTTTTTT. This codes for CASSERAGNEKLFF.

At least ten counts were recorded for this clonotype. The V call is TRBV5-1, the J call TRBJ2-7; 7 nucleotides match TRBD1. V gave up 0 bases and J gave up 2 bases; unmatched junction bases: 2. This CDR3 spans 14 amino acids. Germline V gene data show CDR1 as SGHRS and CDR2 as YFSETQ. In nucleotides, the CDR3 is TGCGCCAGCAGCTTGGGACAGGGCCCCTACGAGCAGTACTTC. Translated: CASSLGQGPYEQYF. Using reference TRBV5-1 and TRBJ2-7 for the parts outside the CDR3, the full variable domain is KAGVTQTPRYLIKTRGQQVTLSCSPISGHRSVSWYQQTPGQGLQFLFEYFSETQRNKGNFPGRFSGRQFSNSRSEMNVSTLELGDSALYLCASSLGQGPYEQYFGPGTRLTVT.

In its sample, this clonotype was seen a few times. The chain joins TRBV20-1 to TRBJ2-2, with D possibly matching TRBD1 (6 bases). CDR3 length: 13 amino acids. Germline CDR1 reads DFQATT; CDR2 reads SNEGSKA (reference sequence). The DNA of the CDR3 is TGCAGCACAGGGCGCACGAACACCGGGGAGCTGTTTTTT. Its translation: CSTGRTNTGELFF.

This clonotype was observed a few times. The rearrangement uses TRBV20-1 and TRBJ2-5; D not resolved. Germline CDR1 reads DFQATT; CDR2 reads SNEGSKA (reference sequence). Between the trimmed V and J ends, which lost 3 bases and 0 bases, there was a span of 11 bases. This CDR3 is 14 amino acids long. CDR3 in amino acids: CSAREGGYQETQYF. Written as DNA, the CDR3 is TGCAGTGCTAGGGAAGGCGGATACCAAGAGACCCAGTACTTC.

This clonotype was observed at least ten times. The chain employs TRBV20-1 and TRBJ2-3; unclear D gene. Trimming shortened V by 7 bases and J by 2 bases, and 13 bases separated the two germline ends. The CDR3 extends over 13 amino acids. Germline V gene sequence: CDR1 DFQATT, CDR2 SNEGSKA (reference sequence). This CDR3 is CSGATLNTDTQYF. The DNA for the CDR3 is TGCAGTGGGGCTACCCTCAACACAGATACGCAGTATTTT.

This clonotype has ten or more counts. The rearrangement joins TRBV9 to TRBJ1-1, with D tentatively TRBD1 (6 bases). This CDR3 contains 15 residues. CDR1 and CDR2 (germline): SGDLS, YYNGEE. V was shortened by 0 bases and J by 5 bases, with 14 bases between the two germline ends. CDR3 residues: CASSVVSGDGTEAFF. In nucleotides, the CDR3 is TGTGCCAGCAGCGTAGTCTCAGGGGACGGAACTGAAGCTTTCTTT.